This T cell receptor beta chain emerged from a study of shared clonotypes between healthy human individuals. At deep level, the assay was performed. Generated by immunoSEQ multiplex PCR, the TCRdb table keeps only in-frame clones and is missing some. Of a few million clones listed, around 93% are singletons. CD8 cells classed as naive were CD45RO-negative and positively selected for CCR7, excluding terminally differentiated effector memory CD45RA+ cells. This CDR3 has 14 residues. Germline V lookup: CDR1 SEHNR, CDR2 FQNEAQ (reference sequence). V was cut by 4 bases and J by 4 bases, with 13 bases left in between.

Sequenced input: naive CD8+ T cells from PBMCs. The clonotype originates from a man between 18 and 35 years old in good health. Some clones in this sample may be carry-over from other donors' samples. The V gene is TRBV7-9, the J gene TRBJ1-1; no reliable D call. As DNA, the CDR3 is TGTGCCAGCAGCTGGTTCGACATGACCACTGAAGCTTTCTTT. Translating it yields CASSWFDMTTEAFF.